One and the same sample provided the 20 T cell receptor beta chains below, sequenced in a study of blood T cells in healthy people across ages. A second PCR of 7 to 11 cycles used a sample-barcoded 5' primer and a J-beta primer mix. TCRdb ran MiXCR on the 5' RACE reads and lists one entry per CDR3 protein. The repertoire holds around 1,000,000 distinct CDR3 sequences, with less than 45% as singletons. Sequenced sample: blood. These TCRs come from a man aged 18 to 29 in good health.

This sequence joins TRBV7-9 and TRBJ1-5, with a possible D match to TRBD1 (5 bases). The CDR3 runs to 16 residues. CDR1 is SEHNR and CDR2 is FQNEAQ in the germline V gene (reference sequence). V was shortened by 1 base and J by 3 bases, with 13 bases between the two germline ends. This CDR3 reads CASSLGQKASNQPQHF. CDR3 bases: TGTGCCAGCAGCTTAGGACAGAAGGCTTCCAATCAGCCCCAGCATTTT.

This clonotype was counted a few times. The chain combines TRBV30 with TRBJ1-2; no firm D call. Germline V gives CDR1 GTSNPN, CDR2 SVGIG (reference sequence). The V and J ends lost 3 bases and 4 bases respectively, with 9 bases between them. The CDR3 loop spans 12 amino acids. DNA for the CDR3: TGTGCCTGGAGAGGGCCGCTCTATGGCTACACCTTC. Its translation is CAWRGPLYGYTF.

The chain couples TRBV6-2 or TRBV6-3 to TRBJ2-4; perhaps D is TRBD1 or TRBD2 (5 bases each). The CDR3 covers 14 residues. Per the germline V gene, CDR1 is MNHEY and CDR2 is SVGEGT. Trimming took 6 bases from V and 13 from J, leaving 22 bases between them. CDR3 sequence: CASRRDANYNEQYF. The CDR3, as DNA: TGTGCCAGCAGGAGGGACGCCAACTACAATGAGCAGTACTTC.

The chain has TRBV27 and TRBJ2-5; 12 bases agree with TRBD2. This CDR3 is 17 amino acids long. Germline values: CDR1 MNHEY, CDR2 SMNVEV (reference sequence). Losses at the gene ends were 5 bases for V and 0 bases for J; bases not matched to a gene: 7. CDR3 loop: CASSPHGLAGNQETQYF. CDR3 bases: TGTGCCAGCAGTCCCCACGGACTAGCGGGGAACCAAGAGACCCAGTACTTC.

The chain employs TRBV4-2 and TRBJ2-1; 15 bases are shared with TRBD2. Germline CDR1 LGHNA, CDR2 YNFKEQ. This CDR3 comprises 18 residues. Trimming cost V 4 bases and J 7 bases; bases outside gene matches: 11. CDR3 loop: CASSPGPGTSGRSNEQFF. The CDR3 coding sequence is TGTGCCAGCAGCCCGGGACCAGGGACTAGCGGGAGGTCGAATGAGCAGTTCTTC.

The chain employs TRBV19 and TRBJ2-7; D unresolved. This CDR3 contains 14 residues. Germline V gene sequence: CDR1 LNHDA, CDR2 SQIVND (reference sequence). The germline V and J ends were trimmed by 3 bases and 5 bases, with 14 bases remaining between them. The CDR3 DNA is TGTGCCAGTAGTATCCATCCACCCCCGGACGAGCAGTACTTC. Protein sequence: CASSIHPPPDEQYF.

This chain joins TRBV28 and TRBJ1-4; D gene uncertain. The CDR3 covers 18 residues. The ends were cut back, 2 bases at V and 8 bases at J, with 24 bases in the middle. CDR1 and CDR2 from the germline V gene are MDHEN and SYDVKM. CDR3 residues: CASSLIGLTRLEEEKLFF. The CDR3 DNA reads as TGTGCCAGCAGTTTAATTGGGCTGACTCGCCTAGAAGAGGAAAAACTGTTTTTT.

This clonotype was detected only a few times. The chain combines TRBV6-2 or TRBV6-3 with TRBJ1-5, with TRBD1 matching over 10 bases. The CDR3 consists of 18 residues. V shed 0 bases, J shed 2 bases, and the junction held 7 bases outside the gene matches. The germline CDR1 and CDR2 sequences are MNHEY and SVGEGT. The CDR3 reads CASSYSPEGTGGNQPQHF. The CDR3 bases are TGTGCCAGCAGTTACTCACCGGAAGGGACAGGGGGCAATCAGCCCCAGCATTTT.

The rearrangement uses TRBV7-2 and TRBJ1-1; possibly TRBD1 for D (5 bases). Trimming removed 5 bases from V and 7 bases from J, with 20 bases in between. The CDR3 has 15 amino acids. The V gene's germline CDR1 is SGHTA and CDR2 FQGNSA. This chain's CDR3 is CASSMGTPDEDEAFF. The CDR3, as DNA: TGTGCCAGCAGCATGGGGACCCCCGACGAGGATGAAGCTTTCTTT.

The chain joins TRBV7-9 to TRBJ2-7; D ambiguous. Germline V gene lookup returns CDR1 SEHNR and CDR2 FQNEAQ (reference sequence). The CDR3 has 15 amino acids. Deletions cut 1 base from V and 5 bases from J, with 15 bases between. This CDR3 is CASSLVGWRFHEQYF. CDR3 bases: TGTGCCAGCAGCTTAGTGGGTTGGCGTTTCCACGAGCAGTACTTC.

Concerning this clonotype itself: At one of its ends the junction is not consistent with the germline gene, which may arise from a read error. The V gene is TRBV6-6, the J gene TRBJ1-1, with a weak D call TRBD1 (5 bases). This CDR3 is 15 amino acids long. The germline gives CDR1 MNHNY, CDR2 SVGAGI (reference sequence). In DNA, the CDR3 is TGTGCCAGCAGCTACTCAGGGTCAGGGAAGACTGAAGCTTTCTTT. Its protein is CASSYSGSGKTEAFF.

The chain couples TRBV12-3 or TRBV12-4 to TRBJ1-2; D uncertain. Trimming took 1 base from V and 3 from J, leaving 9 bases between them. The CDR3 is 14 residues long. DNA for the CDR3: TGTGCCAGCAGTTTAGGCCCGGGCTACTATGGCTACACCTTC. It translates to CASSLGPGYYGYTF.

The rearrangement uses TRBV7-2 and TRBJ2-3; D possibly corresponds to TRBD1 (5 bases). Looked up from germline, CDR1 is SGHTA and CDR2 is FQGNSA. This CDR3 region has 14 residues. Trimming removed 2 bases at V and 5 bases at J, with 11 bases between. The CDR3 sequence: CASSLSGAVDTQYF. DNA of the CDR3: TGTGCCAGCAGCTTAAGTGGGGCTGTAGATACGCAGTATTTT. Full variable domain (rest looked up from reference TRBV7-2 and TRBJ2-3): GAGVSQSPSNKVTEKGKDVELRCDPISGHTALYWYRQSLGQGLEFLIYFQGNSAPDKSGLPSDRFSAERTGGSVSTLTIQRTQQEDSAVYLCASSLSGAVDTQYFGPGTRLTVL.

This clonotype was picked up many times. CDR3 in amino acids: CASSSDLETQYF. As DNA, the CDR3 is TGCGCCAGCAGCTCAGACCTGGAGACCCAGTACTTC. The chain uses TRBV5-1 and TRBJ2-5; D is ambiguous. Between the trimmed V and J ends, which lost 3 bases and 5 bases, there was a span of 8 bases. CDR1 SGHRS and CDR2 YFSETQ come from the germline V gene. The CDR3 has 12 residues. Filled out from reference TRBV5-1 and TRBJ2-5, the complete variable domain reads KAGVTQTPRYLIKTRGQQVTLSCSPISGHRSVSWYQQTPGQGLQFLFEYFSETQRNKGNFPGRFSGRQFSNSRSEMNVSTLELGDSALYLCASSSDLETQYFGPGTRLLVL.

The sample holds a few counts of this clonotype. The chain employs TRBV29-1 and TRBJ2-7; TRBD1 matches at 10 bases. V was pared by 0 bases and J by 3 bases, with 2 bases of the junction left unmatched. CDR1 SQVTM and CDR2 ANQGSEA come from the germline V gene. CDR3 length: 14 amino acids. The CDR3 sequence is CSVEEGDRGYEQYF. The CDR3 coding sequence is TGCAGCGTTGAAGAAGGGGACAGGGGCTACGAGCAGTACTTC.

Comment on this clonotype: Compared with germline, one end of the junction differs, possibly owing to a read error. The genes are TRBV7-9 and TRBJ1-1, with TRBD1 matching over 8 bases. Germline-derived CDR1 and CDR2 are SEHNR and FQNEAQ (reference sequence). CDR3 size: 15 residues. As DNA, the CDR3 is TGTGCCAGCAGCTTCGTTAGGACAGGGCGAACTGAAGTTTTCTTT. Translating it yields CASSFVRTGRTEVFF.

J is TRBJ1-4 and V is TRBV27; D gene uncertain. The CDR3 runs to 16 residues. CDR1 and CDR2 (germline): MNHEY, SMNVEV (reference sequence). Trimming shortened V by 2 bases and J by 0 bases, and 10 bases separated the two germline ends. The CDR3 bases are TGTGCCAGCAGTTTAAGGCCGAGAACAACTAATGAAAAACTGTTTTTT. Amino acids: CASSLRPRTTNEKLFF.

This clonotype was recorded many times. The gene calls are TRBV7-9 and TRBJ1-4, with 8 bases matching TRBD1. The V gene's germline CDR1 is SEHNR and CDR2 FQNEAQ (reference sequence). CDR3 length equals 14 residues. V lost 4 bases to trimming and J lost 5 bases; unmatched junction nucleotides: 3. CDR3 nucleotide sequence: TGTGCCAGCAGCTACCAGGGGGCCAATGAAAAACTGTTTTTT. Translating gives CASSYQGANEKLFF.

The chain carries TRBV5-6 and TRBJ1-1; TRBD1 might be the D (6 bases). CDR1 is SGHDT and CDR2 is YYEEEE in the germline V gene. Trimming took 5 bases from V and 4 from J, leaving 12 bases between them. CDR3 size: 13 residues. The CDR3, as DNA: TGTGCCAGCAGTACACCCAGGGGCACTGAAGCTTTCTTT. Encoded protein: CASSTPRGTEAFF.

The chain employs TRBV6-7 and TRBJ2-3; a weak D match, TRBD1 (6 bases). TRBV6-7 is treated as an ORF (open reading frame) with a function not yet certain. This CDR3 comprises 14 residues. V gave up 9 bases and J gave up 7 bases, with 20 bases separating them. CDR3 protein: CARTGSSVENTQYF. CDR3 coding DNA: TGTGCCAGAACAGGGAGTTCAGTGGAAAATACGCAGTATTTT.